This TCR beta chain was identified during a study of molecular identifiers for immune sequencing clone quantification. This clonotype was seen repeatedly, ten times or more. CDR1 is SEHNR and CDR2 is FQNEAQ in the germline V gene (reference sequence). The CDR3 has 16 residues. Trimming cost V 6 bases and J 0 bases; bases outside gene matches: 5. One entry per CDR3 protein, called by TCRdb with MiXCR from the PCR reads. Altogether about 640,000 distinct CDR3 sequences are present, nearly 20% being singletons, with the ten largest covering 0.75% to 0.95%. The sample consisted of naive CD8+ T cells from blood, with Jurkat cell RNA spiked in. As to subset: FACS-sorted CD8+CD4-CCR7+CD45RA+ naive T cells. V gene TRBV7-9 combines with J gene TRBJ2-5, with 12 bases fitting TRBD2. The clonotype was recovered from a human donor in good health. Some libraries in this study had Jurkat cell RNA spiked in. The CDR3 DNA reads as TGTGCCAGCAGGGACACTAGCGGGGGGTACCAAGAGACCCAGTACTTC. Its protein product is CASRDTSGGYQETQYF.